The 30 T cell receptor beta chains below were found in one sample sequenced in a study of Ad26.COV2.S vaccination and SARS-CoV-2 variants. Treatment noted: around 19 received Ad26.COV2.S at low or high dose, single or two shots; 5 received placebo; per-sample allocation not given. Day 63 following the first vaccine or placebo injection was when the samples were taken. The repertoire was sequenced with immunoSEQ multiplex PCR; TCRdb's copy has only in-frame clones and lacks some. The profile shows about 680,000 clones, 89% of them singletons. Material: peripheral blood, obtained in a trial of Ad26.COV2.S vaccine versus placebo. These receptors were obtained from a person between 18 and 65 years old who received the Ad26.COV2.S COVID-19 vaccine or a placebo.

As to this clone: Other nucleotide sequences in the sample specify the same CDR3. The chain carries TRBV7-9 and TRBJ1-1, with a tentative D call TRBD1 (6 bases). Germline-derived CDR1 and CDR2 are SEHNR and FQNEAQ (reference sequence). The CDR3 runs to 13 residues. Trimming removed 5 bases at V and 4 bases at J, with 11 bases between. CDR3 protein: CASSPDRRTEAFF. In DNA, the CDR3 is TGTGCCAGCAGCCCGGACAGACGCACTGAAGCTTTCTTT.

The V call is TRBV5-5, the J call TRBJ2-3; D is possibly TRBD2 (5 bases). Trimming cost V 4 bases and J 4 bases, with 13 bases left between them. CDR1 SGHKS and CDR2 YYEKEE come from the germline V gene (reference sequence). The CDR3 consists of 14 residues. The CDR3 DNA reads TGTGCCAGCAGCCCACTGAGGGAACCAGATACGCAGTATTTT. It translates to CASSPLREPDTQYF.

The chain employs TRBV10-3 and TRBJ2-7; D possibly corresponds to TRBD1 (5 bases). Germline CDR1 reads ENHRY; CDR2 reads SYGVKD. The CDR3 loop spans 13 amino acids. V lost 10 bases and J lost 3, with 16 bases in between. As DNA, the CDR3 is TGTGCCACCGTCACAGGTCCCCACTACGAGCAGTACTTC. Its translation is CATVTGPHYEQYF.

This clone occurred once. V is TRBV3-1 (or the pseudogene TRBV3-2) and J is TRBJ2-5; tentative D call: TRBD2 (5 bases). Trimming took off 2 bases at V and 4 bases at J, with 11 bases between the two ends. The germline V gene encodes CDR1 LGHDT and CDR2 YNNKEL (reference sequence). This CDR3 has 14 amino acids. CDR3 loop: CASSQWGEIETQYF. CDR3 sequence (DNA): TGTGCCAGCAGCCAATGGGGAGAGATAGAGACCCAGTACTTC.

The chain has TRBV2 and TRBJ2-3; TRBD2 matches 11 bases. The germline CDR1 and CDR2 sequences are SNHLY and FYNNEI. With 4 bases clipped from V and 2 bases from J, the junction kept 5 bases outside the gene matches. The CDR3 totals 16 residues. Written as DNA, the CDR3 is TGTGCCAGCAGTGGACTAGCGGGACCTCACACAGATACGCAGTATTTT. This codes for CASSGLAGPHTDTQYF.

V gene TRBV5-6 combines with J gene TRBJ1-2; TRBD1 matches at 9 bases. V shed 4 bases, J shed 5 bases, and the junction held 12 bases outside the gene matches. The CDR3 length is 16 residues. Germline CDR1 reads SGHDT; CDR2 reads YYEEEE. CDR3 protein: CASSQGQGSHPYGYTF. CDR3 DNA: TGTGCCAGCAGCCAGGGACAGGGAAGCCATCCTTATGGCTACACCTTC. Filled out from reference TRBV5-6 and TRBJ1-2, the complete variable domain reads DAGVTQSPTHLIKTRGQQVTLRCSPKSGHDTVSWYQQALGQGPQFIFQYYEEEERQRGNFPDRFSGHQFPNYSSELNVNALLLGDSALYLCASSQGQGSHPYGYTFGSGTRLTVV.

CDR3 loop: CASSFRGVDTGELFF. In nucleotides, the CDR3 is TGTGCCAGCAGCTTCCGAGGGGTTGACACCGGGGAGCTGTTTTTT. This chain connects TRBV7-2 to TRBJ2-2; the D call may be TRBD1 or TRBD2 (5 bases each). With 3 bases removed from V and 3 bases from J, the gap between germline ends came to 11 bases. Per the germline V gene, CDR1 is SGHTA and CDR2 is FQGNSA. This CDR3 contains 15 residues.

This sequence joins TRBV19 and TRBJ1-1, with D perhaps matching TRBD1 (5 bases). The germline gives CDR1 LNHDA, CDR2 SQIVND (reference sequence). This CDR3 has 15 amino acids. Trimming cost V 5 bases and J 3 bases, with 16 bases left between them. The CDR3, as DNA: TGTGCCAGTAGTCTCGCCGGGACCTATGACACTGAAGCTTTCTTT. Its protein product is CASSLAGTYDTEAFF.

The gene calls are TRBV7-6 and TRBJ2-1; 10 nucleotides match TRBD2. Germline V lookup: CDR1 SGHVS, CDR2 FNYEAQ. CDR3 length: 15 residues. J was trimmed by 3 bases and V by 4 bases; bases with no gene match: 3. CDR3: CASSSPSGSYNEQFF. CDR3 nucleotide sequence: TGTGCCAGCAGCTCCCCTAGCGGGAGCTACAATGAGCAGTTCTTC. Combining the CDR3 with reference TRBV7-6 and TRBJ2-1 gives the whole variable domain GAGVSQSPRYKVTKRGQDVALRCDPISGHVSLYWYRQALGQGPEFLTYFNYEAQQDKSGLPNDRFSAERPEGSISTLTIQRTEQRDSAMYRCASSSPSGSYNEQFFGPGTRLTVL.

The chain joins TRBV9 to TRBJ1-2, with TRBD1 matching 9 bases. The germline V gene has CDR1 SGDLS and CDR2 YYNGEE. V shed 0 bases and J 6 bases; nucleotides not matched to a gene: 6. The CDR3 is made up of 15 amino acids. The CDR3 DNA follows: TGTGCCAGCAGCGTAGAGGACCGGGACAGGGATGGCTACACCTTC. It specifies CASSVEDRDRDGYTF.

This clone was observed a single time. The rearrangement links TRBV20-1 to TRBJ2-7; D may be TRBD2 (5 bases). The V and J ends lost 5 bases and 4 bases respectively, with 6 bases between them. The CDR3 has 10 amino acids. Germline V lookup: CDR1 DFQATT, CDR2 SNEGSKA (reference sequence). For the CDR3, the DNA is TGCAGTGCTCGGGAATACGAGCAGTACTTC. Its protein product is CSAREYEQYF.

The chain has TRBV19 and TRBJ1-5; 8 bases map to TRBD1. V dropped 5 bases and J dropped 6; count of bases not matched to a gene: 9. Germline V gene sequence: CDR1 LNHDA, CDR2 SQIVND (reference sequence). The CDR3 covers 15 residues. This CDR3 reads CASSVGTGLGQPQHF. The CDR3, as DNA: TGTGCCAGTAGTGTAGGGACAGGATTAGGTCAGCCCCAGCATTTT.

The chain links TRBV1 to TRBJ1-1. TRBV1 constitutes a pseudogene. The CDR3 contains 10 residues. CDR3 residues: CTSGWTEAFF. CDR3 coding DNA: TGCACCAGCGGTTGGACTGAAGCTTTCTTT.

CDR3 sequence reads: CASSSLQGAGETQYF. DNA for the CDR3: TGTGCCAGCAGCTCCCTACAGGGGGCGGGGGAGACCCAGTACTTC. The rearrangement joins TRBV7-9 to TRBJ2-5; TRBD1 matches 9 bases. V lost 4 bases to trimming and J lost 5 bases; unmatched junction nucleotides: 8. Germline V CDR1 and CDR2: SEHNR, FQNEAQ (reference sequence). The CDR3 has 15 amino acids.

Notes on this clone: One junction end disagrees with the germline gene, perhaps due to a read error. The chain combines TRBV14 with TRBJ2-3, with D perhaps TRBD2 (5 bases). Germline V gives CDR1 SGHDN, CDR2 FVKESK. CDR3 length: 11 amino acids. This CDR3 is CASSQGTAAKF. CDR3 in DNA: TGTGCCAGCAGCCAAGGGACTGCCGCTAAGTTC.

This chain connects TRBV5-1 to TRBJ2-3; D gene uncertain. Germline V gene lookup returns CDR1 SGHRS and CDR2 YFSETQ. The CDR3 has 14 residues. V lost 5 bases to trimming and J lost 0 bases, with 10 bases between them. CDR3 bases: TGCGCCAGCAGGTTAGGCTCTAGCACAGATACGCAGTATTTT. Encoded protein: CASRLGSSTDTQYF.

This clone was recorded a few times. CDR3 sequence (DNA): TGCGCCAGCAGCCCGACCTGGGACGGTAGCAATCAGCCCCAGCATTTT. It is translated as CASSPTWDGSNQPQHF. V gene TRBV4-1 combines with J gene TRBJ1-5, with TRBD1 as a possible D gene (5 bases). Germline loops: CDR1 MGHRA, CDR2 YSYEKL. V was trimmed by 4 bases and J by 0 bases, leaving 13 bases between them. CDR3 length equals 16 residues.

The chain uses TRBV19 and TRBJ1-1; 7 positions agree with TRBD1. The CDR3 totals 16 residues. Germline V CDR1 and CDR2: LNHDA, SQIVND (reference sequence). V was pared by 3 bases and J by 0 bases, with 7 bases of the junction left unmatched. The CDR3 nucleotides read TGTGCCAGTAGTATTCCCTGGACAGGAGTGAACACTGAAGCTTTCTTT. It specifies CASSIPWTGVNTEAFF.

The chain employs TRBV7-8 and TRBJ1-2; D is uncertain. V was shortened by 1 base and J by 3 bases, with 12 bases between the two germline ends. The germline gives CDR1 SGHVS, CDR2 FQNEAQ. The CDR3 contains 15 residues. CDR3 protein: CASSLDRGGYYGYTF. For the CDR3, the DNA is TGTGCCAGCAGCTTAGACCGTGGAGGATACTATGGCTACACCTTC.

This clone was observed once. The chain combines TRBV6-2 or TRBV6-3 with TRBJ1-5; a weak D match, TRBD1 (5 bases). Germline loops: CDR1 MNHEY, CDR2 SVGEGT. V lost 4 bases to trimming and J lost 5 bases, with 6 bases between them. There are 12 residues in the CDR3. CDR3 DNA: TGTGCCAGCAGTTTACAGGATCAGCCCCAGCATTTT. It translates to CASSLQDQPQHF.

This clone was recorded only once. Here the CDR3 reads CASSLAVWGDYEQYF. DNA of the CDR3: TGTGCCAGCAGCTTAGCGGTTTGGGGGGATTACGAGCAGTACTTC. The chain employs TRBV7-9 and TRBJ2-7; the D gene is possibly TRBD2 (6 bases). Germline assignment: CDR1 SEHNR and CDR2 FQNEAQ (reference sequence). V lost 0 bases, J lost 4 bases, and 13 bases lay in between. This CDR3 region has 15 residues.

The chain recombines TRBV10-3 with TRBJ1-1; 9 bases are a match to TRBD1. The CDR3 totals 13 residues. The V gene end was trimmed by 7 bases and the J gene end by 5 bases; junction bases not matched to a gene: 5. Germline lookup yields CDR1 ENHRY and CDR2 SYGVKD. In DNA, the CDR3 is TGTGCCATCATGGGGACAGGGTGGACTGAAGCTTTCTTT. Amino acid sequence: CAIMGTGWTEAFF.

The gene calls are TRBV27 and TRBJ2-7; TRBD1 matches 7 bases. Germline V CDR1 and CDR2: MNHEY, SMNVEV (reference sequence). V dropped 5 bases and J dropped 5; count of bases not matched to a gene: 6. This CDR3 comprises 13 residues. The CDR3 region is CASSQRDRDEQYF. For the CDR3, the DNA is TGTGCCAGCAGTCAAAGAGACAGGGACGAGCAGTACTTC.

The rearrangement uses TRBV20-1 and TRBJ1-5; tentatively, D is TRBD1 (6 bases). Germline V gives CDR1 DFQATT, CDR2 SNEGSKA (reference sequence). Trimming took 3 bases from V and 2 from J, leaving 11 bases between them. CDR3 length: 14 amino acids. The CDR3 region has the DNA TGCAGTGCTAGTAACAGGGAGGGCAATCAGCCCCAGCATTTT. As protein: CSASNREGNQPQHF.

This rearrangement joins TRBV20-1 to TRBJ2-2; the D is unclear. This CDR3 spans 11 amino acids. Between the trimmed V and J ends, which lost 3 bases and 6 bases, there was a span of 5 bases. The germline V gene encodes CDR1 DFQATT and CDR2 SNEGSKA (reference sequence). CDR3 sequence: CSASNPGELFF. CDR3 sequence (DNA): TGCAGTGCTAGTAATCCCGGGGAGCTGTTTTTT.

This clone was counted only a few times. The chain couples TRBV19 to TRBJ1-2; no firm D call. V lost 7 bases to trimming and J lost 1 base, with 16 bases between them. The CDR3 extends over 15 amino acids. CDR1 and CDR2 (germline): LNHDA, SQIVND (reference sequence). The CDR3 coding sequence is TGTGCCAGTAATCGGGTGGCGACTAGTAACTATGGCTACACCTTC. This encodes CASNRVATSNYGYTF.

The chain joins TRBV11-2 to TRBJ1-4; 9 bases agree with TRBD1. CDR3 length: 15 amino acids. The ends lost 4 bases at V and 10 bases at J; junction bases unmatched: 10. Germline V lookup: CDR1 SGHAT, CDR2 FQNNGV. Here the CDR3 reads CASSSPTGQGAKLFF. CDR3 bases: TGTGCCAGCAGCTCCCCTACGGGACAGGGTGCAAAACTGTTTTTT.

V and J are TRBV7-2 and TRBJ1-2, with unresolved D. V lost 0 bases and J lost 8, with 13 bases in between. Germline V gene sequence: CDR1 SGHTA, CDR2 FQGNSA. The CDR3 totals 14 residues. The CDR3 here is CASSLAAGREGYTF. The DNA of the CDR3 is TGTGCCAGCAGCTTAGCGGCAGGACGCGAGGGCTACACCTTC.

A few counts support this clone. The V and J genes are TRBV30 and TRBJ1-3; D is undetermined. This CDR3 is 16 amino acids long. CDR1 and CDR2 from the germline V gene are GTSNPN and SVGIG (reference sequence). Deletions cut 5 bases from V and 3 bases from J, with 20 bases between. This chain's CDR3 is CAWVRRPGADGNTIYF. The CDR3 bases are TGTGCCTGGGTTAGGCGACCCGGAGCGGATGGAAACACCATATATTTT. Variable domain in full (rest from reference TRBV30 and TRBJ1-3): SQTIHQWPATLVQPVGSPLSLECTVEGTSNPNLYWYRQAAGRGLQLLFYSVGIGQISSEVPQNLSASRPQDRQFILSSKKLLLSDSGFYLCAWVRRPGADGNTIYFGEGSWLTVV.

The rearrangement joins TRBV5-1 to TRBJ2-7, with 8 bases fitting TRBD1. CDR1 SGHRS and CDR2 YFSETQ come from the germline V gene. This CDR3 region has 15 residues. The V gene end was trimmed by 3 bases and the J gene end by 8 bases; junction bases not matched to a gene: 13. Here the CDR3 reads CASSSGGQGLEQQYF. The CDR3 DNA reads TGCGCCAGCAGCTCTGGAGGACAGGGCTTGGAACAGCAGTACTTC.